This T cell receptor beta chain was documented in a study of OX40 agonist ivuxolimab in advanced cancers. On the study more broadly: Ivuxolimab, an agonist antibody against OX40 (CD134), was given to patients.

Only in-frame clones appear in the TCRdb table, and some are missing; sequencing was by immunoSEQ multiplex PCR. The table records about 27,000 clones, over 85% of them present only once. Details on this clone: Its antigen is not known.

Samples were taken at baseline and on day 1 of cycles 4 and 7. Findings of the study overall: Some patients who did not respond also had low normalized T-cell clonal expansion.

Germline-derived CDR1 and CDR2 are SGHAT and FQNNGV. The CDR3 totals 13 residues. V lost 0 bases and J lost 8, with 8 bases in between. The receptor was derived from an adult with an advanced solid tumor such as melanoma, head and neck, liver or kidney cancer. Sequencing used CD4+ or CD8+ T cells sorted from blood, obtained in a trial of the OX40 agonist ivuxolimab. V usage is TRBV11-2 and J usage is TRBJ2-1, with D hard to call. CDR3 protein: CASSLEVRYEQFF. The CDR3 DNA follows: TGTGCCAGCAGCTTAGAAGTGCGCTATGAGCAGTTCTTC. Full variable domain (rest looked up from reference TRBV11-2 and TRBJ2-1): EAGVAQSPRYKIIEKRQSVAFWCNPISGHATLYWYQQILGQGPKLLIQFQNNGVVDDSQLPKDRFSAERLKGVDSTLKIQPAKLEDSAVYLCASSLEVRYEQFFGPGTRLTVL.